This TCR beta chain was observed in a study of blood T cell repertoires in COVID-19. The CDR3 is made up of 13 amino acids. CDR1 is MNHNY and CDR2 is SVGAGI in the germline V gene (reference sequence). TCRdb keeps only in-frame clones here, not all; method: immunoSEQ multiplex PCR. The sample has about 200,000 clones; approximately 81% are singletons. The TCR originated in a woman aged 80 or over with acute or convalescent COVID-19. The specimen sequenced was peripheral blood. The chain employs TRBV6-6 and TRBJ2-7; the match to TRBD1 covers 7 bases. CDR3 protein: CATRGDSYYEQYF. CDR3 sequence (DNA): TGTGCTACTCGAGGGGACAGCTATTACGAGCAGTACTTC.